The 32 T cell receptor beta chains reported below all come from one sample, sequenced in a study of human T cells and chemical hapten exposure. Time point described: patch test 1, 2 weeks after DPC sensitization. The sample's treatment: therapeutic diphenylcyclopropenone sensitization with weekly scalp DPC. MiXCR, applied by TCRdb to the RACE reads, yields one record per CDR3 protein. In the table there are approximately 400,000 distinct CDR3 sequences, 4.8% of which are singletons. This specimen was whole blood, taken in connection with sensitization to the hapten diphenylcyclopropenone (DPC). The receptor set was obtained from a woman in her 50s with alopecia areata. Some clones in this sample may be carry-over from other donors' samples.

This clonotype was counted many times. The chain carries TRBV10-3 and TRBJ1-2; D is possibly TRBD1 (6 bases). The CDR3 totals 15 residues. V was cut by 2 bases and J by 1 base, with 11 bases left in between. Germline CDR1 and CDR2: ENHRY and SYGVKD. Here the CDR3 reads CAISEGLQGNYGYTF. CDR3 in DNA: TGTGCCATCAGTGAGGGTTTACAGGGTAACTATGGCTACACCTTC.

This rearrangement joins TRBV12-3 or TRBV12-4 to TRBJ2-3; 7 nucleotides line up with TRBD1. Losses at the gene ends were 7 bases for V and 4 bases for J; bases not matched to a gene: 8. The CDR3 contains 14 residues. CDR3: CASTSWDSADTQYF. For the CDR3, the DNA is TGTGCCAGCACCTCGTGGGACAGCGCAGATACGCAGTATTTT.

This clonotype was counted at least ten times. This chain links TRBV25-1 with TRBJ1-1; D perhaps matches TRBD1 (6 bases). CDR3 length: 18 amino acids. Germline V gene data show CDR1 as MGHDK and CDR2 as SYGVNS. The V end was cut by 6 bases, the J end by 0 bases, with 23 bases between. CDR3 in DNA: TGTGCCAGCAGCCGCCCCAACAAGAGACAGGAGATGAACACTGAAGCTTTCTTT. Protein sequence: CASSRPNKRQEMNTEAFF.

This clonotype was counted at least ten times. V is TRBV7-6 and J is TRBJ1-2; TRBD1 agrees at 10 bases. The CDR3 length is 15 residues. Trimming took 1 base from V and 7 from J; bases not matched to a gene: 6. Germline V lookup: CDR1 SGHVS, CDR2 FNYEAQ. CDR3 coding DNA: TGTGCCAGCAGCTTAGGAGGGACAGGGGTTCCTGGCTACACCTTC. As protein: CASSLGGTGVPGYTF.

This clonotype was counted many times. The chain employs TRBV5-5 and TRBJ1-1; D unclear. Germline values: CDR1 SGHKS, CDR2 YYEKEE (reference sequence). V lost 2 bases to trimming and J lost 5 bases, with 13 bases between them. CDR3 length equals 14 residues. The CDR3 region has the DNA TGTGCCAGCAGCTTTAAGGGAGCGGATACTGAAGCTTTCTTT. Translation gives CASSFKGADTEAFF.

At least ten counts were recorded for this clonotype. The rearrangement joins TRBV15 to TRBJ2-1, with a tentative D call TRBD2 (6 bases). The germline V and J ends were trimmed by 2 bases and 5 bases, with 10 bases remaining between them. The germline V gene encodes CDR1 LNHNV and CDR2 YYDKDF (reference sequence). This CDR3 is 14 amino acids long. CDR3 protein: CATSRSGGNNEQFF. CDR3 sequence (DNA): TGTGCCACCAGCAGATCCGGGGGAAACAATGAGCAGTTCTTC. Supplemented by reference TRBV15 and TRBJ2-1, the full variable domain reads DAMVIQNPRYQVTQFGKPVTLSCSQTLNHNVMYWYQQKSSQAPKLLFHYYDKDFNNEADTPDNFQSRRPNTSFCFLDIRSPGLGDTAMYLCATSRSGGNNEQFFGPGTRLTVL.

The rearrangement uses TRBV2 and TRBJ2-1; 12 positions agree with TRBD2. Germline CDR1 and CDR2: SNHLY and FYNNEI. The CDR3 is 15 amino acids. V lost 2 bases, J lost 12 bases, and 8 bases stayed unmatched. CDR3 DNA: TGTGCCAGCAGTGAATCGTCTAGCGGGGGGGTTAGGCAGTTCTTC. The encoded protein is CASSESSSGGVRQFF.

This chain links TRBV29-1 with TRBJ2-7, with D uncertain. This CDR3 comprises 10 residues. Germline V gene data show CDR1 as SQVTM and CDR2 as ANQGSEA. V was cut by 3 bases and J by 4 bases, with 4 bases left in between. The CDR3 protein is CSVEDYEQYF. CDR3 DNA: TGCAGCGTTGAGGATTACGAGCAGTACTTC.

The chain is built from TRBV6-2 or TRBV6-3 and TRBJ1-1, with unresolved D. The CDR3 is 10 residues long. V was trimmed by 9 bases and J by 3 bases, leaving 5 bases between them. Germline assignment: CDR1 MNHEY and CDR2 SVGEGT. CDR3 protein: CARSDTEAFF. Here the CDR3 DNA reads TGTGCCAGGAGCGACACTGAAGCTTTCTTT.

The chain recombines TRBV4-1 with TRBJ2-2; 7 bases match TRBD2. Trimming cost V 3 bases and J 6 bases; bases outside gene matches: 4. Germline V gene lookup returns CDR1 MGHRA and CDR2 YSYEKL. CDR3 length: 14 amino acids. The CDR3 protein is CASSHPGRAGELFF. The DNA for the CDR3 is TGCGCCAGCAGCCACCCAGGGAGGGCCGGGGAGCTGTTTTTT.

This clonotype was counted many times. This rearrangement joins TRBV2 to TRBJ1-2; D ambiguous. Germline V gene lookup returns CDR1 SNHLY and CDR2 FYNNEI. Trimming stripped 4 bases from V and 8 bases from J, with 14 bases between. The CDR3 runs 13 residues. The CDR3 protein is CASSVASTMGYTF. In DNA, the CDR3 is TGTGCCAGCAGTGTTGCGTCCACCATGGGCTACACCTTC.

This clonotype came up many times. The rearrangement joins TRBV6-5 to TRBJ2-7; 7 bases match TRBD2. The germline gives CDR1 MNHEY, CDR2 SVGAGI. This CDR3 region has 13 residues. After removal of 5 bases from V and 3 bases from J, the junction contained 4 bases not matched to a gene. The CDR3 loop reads CASSRTRIYEQYF. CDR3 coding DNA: TGTGCCAGCAGTCGGACTAGAATCTACGAGCAGTACTTC.

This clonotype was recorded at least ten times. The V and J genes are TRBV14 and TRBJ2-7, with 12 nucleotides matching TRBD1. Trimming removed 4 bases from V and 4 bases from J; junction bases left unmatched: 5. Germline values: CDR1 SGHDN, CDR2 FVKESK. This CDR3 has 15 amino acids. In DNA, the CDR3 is TGTGCCAGCAGCCCCCGGGACAGGGGGCGGTACGAGCAGTACTTC. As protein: CASSPRDRGRYEQYF.

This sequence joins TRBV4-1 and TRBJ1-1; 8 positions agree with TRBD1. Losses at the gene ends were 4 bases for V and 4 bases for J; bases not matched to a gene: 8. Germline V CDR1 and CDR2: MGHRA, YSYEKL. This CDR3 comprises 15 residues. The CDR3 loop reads CASSRQTGERTEAFF. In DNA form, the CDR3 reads TGCGCCAGCAGCCGTCAGACAGGGGAGCGCACTGAAGCTTTCTTT.

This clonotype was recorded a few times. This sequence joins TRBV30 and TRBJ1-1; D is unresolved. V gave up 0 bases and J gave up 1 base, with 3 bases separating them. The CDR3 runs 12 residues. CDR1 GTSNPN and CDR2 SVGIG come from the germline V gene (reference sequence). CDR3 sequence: CAWSVGNTEAFF. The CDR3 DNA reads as TGTGCCTGGAGTGTAGGGAACACTGAAGCTTTCTTT.

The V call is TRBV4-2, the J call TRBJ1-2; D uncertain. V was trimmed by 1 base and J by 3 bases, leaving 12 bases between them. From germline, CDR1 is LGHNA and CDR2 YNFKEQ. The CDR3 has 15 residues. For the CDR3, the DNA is TGTGCCAGCAGCCAAGTTACGGACCTTGACTATGGCTACACCTTC. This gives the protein CASSQVTDLDYGYTF.

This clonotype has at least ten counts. Written as DNA, the CDR3 is TGCGCCAGCAGCTTGGAGGCGGGAGCGGGTAATGAGCAGTTCTTC. Amino acid sequence: CASSLEAGAGNEQFF. The chain has TRBV5-1 and TRBJ2-1; 7 bases align to TRBD2. V lost 0 bases, J lost 7 bases, and 7 bases stayed unmatched. This CDR3 contains 15 residues. CDR1 is SGHRS and CDR2 is YFSETQ in the germline V gene.

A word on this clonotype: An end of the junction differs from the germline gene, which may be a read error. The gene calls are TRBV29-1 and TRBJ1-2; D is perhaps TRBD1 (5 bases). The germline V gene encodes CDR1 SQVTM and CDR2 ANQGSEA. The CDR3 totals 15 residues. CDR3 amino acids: CGVEAGYRTNYGYTF. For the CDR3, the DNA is TGCGGCGTTGAAGCGGGATACAGGACGAACTATGGCTACACCTTC.

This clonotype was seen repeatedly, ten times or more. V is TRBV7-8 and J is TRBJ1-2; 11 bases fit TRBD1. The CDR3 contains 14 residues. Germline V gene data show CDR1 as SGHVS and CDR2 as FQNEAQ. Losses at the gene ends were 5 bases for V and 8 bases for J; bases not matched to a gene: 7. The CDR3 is CASSPGTGGSGYTF. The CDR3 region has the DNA TGTGCCAGCAGCCCTGGGACAGGGGGGAGCGGCTACACCTTC.

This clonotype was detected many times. CDR3 nucleotide sequence: TGTGCCAGCAGCTTCGGGACATCGGGTGGTGAAGCTTTCTTT. It translates to CASSFGTSGGEAFF. This chain uses TRBV11-2 with TRBJ1-1; D possibly corresponds to TRBD1 (6 bases). Trimming shortened V by 3 bases and J by 7 bases, and 15 bases separated the two germline ends. This CDR3 contains 14 residues. The V gene's germline CDR1 is SGHAT and CDR2 FQNNGV.

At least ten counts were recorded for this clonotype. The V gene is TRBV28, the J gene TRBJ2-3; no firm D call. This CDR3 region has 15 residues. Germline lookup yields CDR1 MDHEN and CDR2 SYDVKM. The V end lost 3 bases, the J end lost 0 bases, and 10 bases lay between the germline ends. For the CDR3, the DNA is TGTGCCAGCAGTTTGCCGGCCACTAGCACAGATACGCAGTATTTT. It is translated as CASSLPATSTDTQYF.

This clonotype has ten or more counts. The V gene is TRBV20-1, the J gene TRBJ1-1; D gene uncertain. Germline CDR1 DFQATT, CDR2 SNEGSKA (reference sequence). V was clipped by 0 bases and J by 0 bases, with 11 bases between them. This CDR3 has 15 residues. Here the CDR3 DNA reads TGCAGTGCTAGAGATCTGGGCGGCTTGAACACTGAAGCTTTCTTT. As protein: CSARDLGGLNTEAFF.

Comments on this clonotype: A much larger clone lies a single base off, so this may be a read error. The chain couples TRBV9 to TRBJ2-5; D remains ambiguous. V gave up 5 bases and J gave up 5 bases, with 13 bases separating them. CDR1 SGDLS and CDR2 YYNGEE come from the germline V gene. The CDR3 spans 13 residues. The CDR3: CASSRVGTETQYF. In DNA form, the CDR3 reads TGTGCCAGCAGTCGTGTAGGAACGGAGACCCAGTACTTC.

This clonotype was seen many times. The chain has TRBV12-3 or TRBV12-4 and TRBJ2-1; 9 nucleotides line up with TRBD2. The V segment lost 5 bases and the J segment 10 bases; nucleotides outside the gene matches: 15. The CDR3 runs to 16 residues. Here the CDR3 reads CASSAGLAPLIAEQFF. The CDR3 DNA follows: TGTGCCAGCAGTGCGGGACTAGCCCCGTTGATAGCAGAGCAGTTCTTC.

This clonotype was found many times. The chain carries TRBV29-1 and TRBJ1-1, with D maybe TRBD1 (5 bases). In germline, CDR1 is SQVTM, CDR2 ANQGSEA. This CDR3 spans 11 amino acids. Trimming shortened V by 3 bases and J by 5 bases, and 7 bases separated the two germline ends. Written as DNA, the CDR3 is TGCAGCGTTGATTGGGGGACTGAAGCTTTCTTT. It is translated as CSVDWGTEAFF.

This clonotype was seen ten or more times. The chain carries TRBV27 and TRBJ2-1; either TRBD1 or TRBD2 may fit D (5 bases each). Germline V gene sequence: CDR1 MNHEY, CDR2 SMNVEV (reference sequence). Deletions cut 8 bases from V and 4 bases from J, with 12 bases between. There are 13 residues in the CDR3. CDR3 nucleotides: TGTGCCAGCCGGGACCAGCTTTACAATGAGCAGTTCTTC. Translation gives CASRDQLYNEQFF.

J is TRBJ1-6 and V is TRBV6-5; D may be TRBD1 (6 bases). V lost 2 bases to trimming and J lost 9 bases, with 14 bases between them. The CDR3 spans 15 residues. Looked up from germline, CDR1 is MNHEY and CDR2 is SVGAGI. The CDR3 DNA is TGTGCCAGCAGTTACGATGGGCAGGGGCCTTCACCCCTCCACTTT. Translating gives CASSYDGQGPSPLHF.

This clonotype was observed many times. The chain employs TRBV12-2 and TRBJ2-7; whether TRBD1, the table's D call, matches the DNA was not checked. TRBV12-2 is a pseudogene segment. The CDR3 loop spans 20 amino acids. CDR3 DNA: TGTGCAAGTCGCTTCAGTGTTCGGAGGACAGGGGGCGCAAAAGGGCGGGAGCAGTACTTC. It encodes CASRFSVRRTGGAKGREQYF.

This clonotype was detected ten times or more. CDR3 in DNA: TGTGCCAGCAGCGCCCGTAGCGGGCCTCCCTACGAGCAGTACTTC. Translation: CASSARSGPPYEQYF. V and J are TRBV9 and TRBJ2-7; TRBD2 aligns across 7 bases. CDR1 and CDR2 (germline): SGDLS, YYNGEE. This CDR3 has 15 residues. With 3 bases clipped from V and 2 bases from J, the junction kept 8 bases outside the gene matches.

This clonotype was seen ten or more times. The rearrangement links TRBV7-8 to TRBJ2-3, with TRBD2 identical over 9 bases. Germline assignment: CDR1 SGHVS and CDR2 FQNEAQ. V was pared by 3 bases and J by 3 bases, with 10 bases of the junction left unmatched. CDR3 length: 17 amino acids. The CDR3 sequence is CASSFLAGFSLTDTQYF. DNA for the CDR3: TGTGCCAGCAGCTTCCTAGCGGGATTCAGTTTAACAGATACGCAGTATTTT.

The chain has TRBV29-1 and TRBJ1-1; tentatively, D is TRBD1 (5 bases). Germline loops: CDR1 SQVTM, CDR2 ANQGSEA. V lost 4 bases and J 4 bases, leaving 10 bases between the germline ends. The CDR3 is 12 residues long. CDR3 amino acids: CSVAGGATEAFF. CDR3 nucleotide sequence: TGCAGCGTTGCGGGGGGTGCCACTGAAGCTTTCTTT.

The CDR3 DNA reads as TGTGCCAGCAGTTTATCCGGGACAGGGGCCGGCGCGTCCCAGTACTTC. It encodes CASSLSGTGAGASQYF. The chain couples TRBV28 to TRBJ2-5; 10 positions agree with TRBD1. CDR3 length: 16 amino acids. Germline lookup yields CDR1 MDHEN and CDR2 SYDVKM. Germline trimming cut 1 base from V and 9 bases from J; bases unmatched to any gene: 11.